This TCR beta chain was recorded in a study of cytomegalovirus exposure and HLA in healthy donors. Findings of the study overall: There were some public TCRs occurring in many donors, but most TCR sequences were rare. In vitro experiments confirmed that a few CMV-associated chains were specific for CMV antigens.

Turning to this clone: Its target is unknown.

Germline CDR1 reads MNHEY; CDR2 reads SVGAGI. The V and J ends lost 8 bases and 10 bases respectively, with 23 bases between them. The CDR3 covers 14 residues. The PCR used 60 Vbeta and 13 Jbeta primers. TCRdb keeps only in-frame clones here, not all; method: immunoSEQ multiplex PCR. This sample carries nearly 110,000 clones, 60% to 80% of them seen once, and the ten largest clones take 2.8%. The rearrangement links TRBV6-5 to TRBJ1-1, with D perhaps TRBD1 (6 bases). What was sequenced was PBMCs. The sequence was obtained from a female donor in good health and CMV-seronegative. For the CDR3, the DNA is TGTGCCAGCCAGCCGGGCGGGGGGCGAGGGGGAGCTTTCTTT. It encodes CASQPGGGRGGAFF.